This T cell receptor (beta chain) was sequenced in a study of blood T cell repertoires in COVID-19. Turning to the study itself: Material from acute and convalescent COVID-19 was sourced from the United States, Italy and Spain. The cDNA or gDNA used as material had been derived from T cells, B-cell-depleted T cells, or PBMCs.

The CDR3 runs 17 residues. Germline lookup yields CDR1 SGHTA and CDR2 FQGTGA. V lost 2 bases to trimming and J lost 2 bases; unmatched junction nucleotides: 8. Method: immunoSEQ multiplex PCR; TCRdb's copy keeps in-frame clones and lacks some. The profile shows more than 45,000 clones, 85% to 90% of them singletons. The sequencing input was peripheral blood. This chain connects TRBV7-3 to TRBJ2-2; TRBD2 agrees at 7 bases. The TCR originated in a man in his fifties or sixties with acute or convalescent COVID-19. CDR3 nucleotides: TGTGCCAGCAGCTTAGTTGACGGGGGGTCCAACACCGGGGAGCTGTTTTTT. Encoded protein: CASSLVDGGSNTGELFF.